Listed below are T cell receptor beta chains from one sample, sequenced in a study of blood T cell repertoires in COVID-19. Clones were read by immunoSEQ multiplex PCR, and TCRdb kept only the in-frame ones, dropping some. Altogether 150,000 to 200,000 clones are present, under 90% being singletons, with the ten largest covering more than 14%. Sample: peripheral blood. Receptors originate from a woman aged 70-85 years with COVID-19, enrolled during active disease. Both conserved end residues are part of each CDR3. A D gene is named only where the DNA matches it firmly. Size values are once, few and many counts, or a class for expanded clones, and some rows have none.

>TRBV28|TRBD1|NA|TRBJ1-2
TGTGCCAGCCTACCACCGGGACAGGGACGTACGGCGGTCTATGGCTACACCTTC
CASLPPGQGRTAVYGYTF
>TRBV10-3|NA|NA|TRBJ1-5
TGTGCCACTAAGAAGGGGGATCAGCCCCAGCATTTT
CATKKGDQPQHF
>TRBV12-3/TRBV12-4|NA|few|TRBJ1-6
TGTGCCAGCAGGATAAGAGGGTCACCCCTCCACTTT
CASRIRGSPLHF
>TRBV19|NA|NA|TRBJ1-1
TGTGCCACCTCGACAGGAGGGAACACTGAAGCTTTCTTT
CATSTGGNTEAFF
>TRBV27|NA|NA|TRBJ1-5
TGTGCCAGCAGTTCCCTAAAGAATCAGCCCCAGCATTTT
CASSSLKNQPQHF
>TRBV2|NA|NA|TRBJ1-1
TGTGCCAGCAGTCGAGAGAGGATGGGAGCTTTCTTT
CASSRERMGAFF
>TRBV10-3|TRBD1|NA|TRBJ1-6
TGTGCCATCACCCGAGACAGGGAAGGTTCACCCCTCCACTTT
CAITRDREGSPLHF
>TRBV5-4|TRBD1|NA|TRBJ1-1
TGTGCCAGCAGCTTGGTCGCGGCAGGGGGTAGGAACACTGAAGCTTTCTTT
CASSLVAAGGRNTEAFF
>TRBV3-1/TRBV3-2|NA|NA|TRBJ1-3
TGTGCCAGCAGCCAAGCAGGGGTCTCTGGAAACACCATATATTTT
CASSQAGVSGNTIYF
>TRBV29-1|NA|NA|TRBJ1-2
TGCAGCGTGGAGAAGTCCGGCTATGGCTACACCTTC
CSVEKSGYGYTF
>TRBV30|TRBD1|NA|TRBJ1-5
TGTGCCTGGAAACAGGGGCCGTATAGCAATCAGCCCCAGCATTTT
CAWKQGPYSNQPQHF
>TRBV7-9|NA|NA|TRBJ2-5
TGTGCCAGCAGCCACCAGACTAGGAGCGCCGAGACCCAGTACTTC
CASSHQTRSAETQYF
>TRBV7-8|TRBD1|NA|TRBJ2-7
TGTGCCAGCAGCCTCAACAGGGGGCAATCCTACGAGCAGTACTTC
CASSLNRGQSYEQYF
>TRBV28|TRBD1|NA|TRBJ2-5
TGTGCCAGCAGTGTCTCCGGGACAGGGGGCTGGGAGACCCAGTACTTC
CASSVSGTGGWETQYF